The clone carrying this T cell receptor beta chain was detected only a few times. Its antigen remains unidentified. V dropped 5 bases and J dropped 8 bases, with 30 bases sitting between them. The germline V gene has CDR1 KGHSH and CDR2 LQKENI. The CDR3 covers 19 residues. These data belong to a study of T cells in Graves' hyperthyroidism and ophthalmopathy. Study-wide context: Peripheral blood was taken when the disease was first diagnosed, before any treatment began. Study-wide points: Clonotypes that were expanded in thyroid above 0.001 mostly appeared in blood too.

Participants, patients aged 18 to 65, had newly diagnosed hyperthyroidism with a duration under 2 months. Blood sampling occurred at first hyperthyroidism diagnosis, ahead of any ophthalmopathy symptoms. TCR beta CDR3 regions were amplified from RNA transcripts. When the TCR CDR3 underwent first-round RT-PCR, the HTBI primer set was used. TCRdb analysed the multiplex PCR reads with MiXCR anew, one entry per CDR3 protein. The sample holds approximately 720,000 distinct CDR3 sequences, roughly a sixth seen once. The TCR sequence derives from a woman aged 45-65 years with Graves' hyperthyroidism that later progressed to Graves' ophthalmopathy. Input material: blood. V gene TRBV18 combines with J gene TRBJ2-2; D possibly corresponds to TRBD1 (5 bases). The CDR3 reads CASSTRSLTGDPYSGELFF. As DNA, the CDR3 is TGTGCCAGCTCAACACGGAGCTTAACAGGCGATCCCTATTCTGGGGAGCTGTTTTTT.